This is a list of T cell receptor beta chains from one sample in a study of blood T cells in healthy people across ages. TCRdb analysed the 5' RACE reads with MiXCR anew, one entry per CDR3 protein. Found here are some 940,000 distinct CDR3 sequences, almost 30% of them singletons; the top ten hold roughly 10%. The same data also contributed to another study, on T cells of mothers and their children.

Sequenced: blood. The receptors were gathered from a woman between 40 and 50 years old in good health. Each CDR3 is given with its conserved first and last residue. The D gene is left open where the match is weak. Not all rows give a size; the values are once, few, many and, for expanded clones, a class.

NA	TRBD2	TRBV3-1	TRBJ2-2	TGTGCCAGCAGCCCTACCGGGACTAGCGGGGTGGCGAACACCGGGGAGCTGTTTTTT	CASSPTGTSGVANTGELFF
many	TRBD1	TRBV5-5	TRBJ2-5	TGTGCCAGCCACCCCCGGGACAGGGACCAAGAGACCCAGTACTTC	CASHPRDRDQETQYF
NA	NA	TRBV20-1	TRBJ2-3	TGCAGTGCTAGATATGGACCACGCACAGATACGCAGTATTTT	CSARYGPRTDTQYF
NA	NA	TRBV24-1	TRBJ2-3	TGTGCCACCAGTGAGAGGGGTGGTTCAGATACGCAGTATTTT	CATSERGGSDTQYF
few	TRBD1	TRBV20-1	TRBJ1-5	TGCAGTGCTAGCGGACAGGGGCGTCGAAGCAATCAGCCCCAGCATTTT	CSASGQGRRSNQPQHF
NA	NA	TRBV5-1	TRBJ2-2	TGCGCCAGCAGCTTCCGCAGCCAGGGCGGGACCGGGGAGCTGTTTTTT	CASSFRSQGGTGELFF
few	TRBD1	TRBV7-2	TRBJ1-4	TGTGCCAGCAGCCCCACAGGGGGCGCAGGGGCAACTAATGAAGAACTGTTTTTT	CASSPTGGAGATNEELFF
NA	TRBD1	TRBV7-2	TRBJ2-5	TGTGCCAGCAGCTTATACGGTAACAGGGGAGAGACCCAGTACTTC	CASSLYGNRGETQYF
few	TRBD2	TRBV2	TRBJ2-5	TGTGCCAGCAGTGAAGCGGCCTGGCGGGGGGGCCTTGAGACCCAGTACTTC	CASSEAAWRGGLETQYF
NA	TRBD1	TRBV12-3/TRBV12-4	TRBJ2-7	TGTGCCAGCGGAGGACAGGGAACCTACGAGCAGTACTTC	CASGGQGTYEQYF
many	TRBD1	TRBV7-9	TRBJ2-7	TGTGCCAGCAGCTCGGGACAGGGGGTGTCGGAGCAGTACTTC	CASSSGQGVSEQYF
few	NA	TRBV29-1	TRBJ2-3	TGCAGCGTTGAGACAACGGACCGAAGCACAGATACGCAGTATTTT	CSVETTDRSTDTQYF
many	NA	TRBV5-1	TRBJ1-6	TGCGCCAGCAGCGCGCAGGGAGATTCACCCCTCCACTTT	CASSAQGDSPLHF
many	NA	TRBV15	TRBJ2-7	TGTGCCACCAGCAGAGAACAGGGATTCTCCTACGAGCAGTACTTC	CATSREQGFSYEQYF
NA	TRBD1	TRBV2	TRBJ2-3	TGTGCCACCGCTGGACAGGCAGATACGCAGTATTTT	CATAGQADTQYF
many	TRBD1	TRBV18	TRBJ1-2	TGTGCCAGCTCACCGGACAGGAACTATGGCTACACCTTC	CASSPDRNYGYTF
few	TRBD1	TRBV7-8	TRBJ2-3	TGTGCCAGCAGCCGCCAACAGGGGCCGGTGGATACGCAGTATTTT	CASSRQQGPVDTQYF
many	NA	TRBV12-3/TRBV12-4	TRBJ2-1	TGTGCCAGCAGTTTAGCGGGGCAGAGCTCCTACAATGAGCAGTTCTTC	CASSLAGQSSYNEQFF
NA	TRBD1	TRBV5-1	TRBJ2-1	TGCGCCAGCAGGTGGACAGGAGAACGCTACAATGAGCAGTTCTTC	CASRWTGERYNEQFF
many	TRBD1	TRBV3-1	TRBJ2-1	TGTGCCAGCAGCCAAGGCCAGGGGGTTGAGCAGTTCTTC	CASSQGQGVEQFF
NA	TRBD2	TRBV12-3/TRBV12-4	TRBJ2-1	TGTGCCAGCAGAGGGACTAGCGGGAGAGAAAATGAGCAGTTCTTC	CASRGTSGRENEQFF
NA	NA	TRBV5-1	TRBJ2-2	TGCGCCAGCAGCTCTGGTGGGGTAACCGGGGAGCTGTTTTTT	CASSSGGVTGELFF
many	NA	TRBV4-2	TRBJ2-7	TGTGCCAGCAGCCTCTCGCCTGGGGGCAGCTACGAGCAGTACTTC	CASSLSPGGSYEQYF
many	NA	TRBV10-3	TRBJ2-1	TGTGCCATCAGTGAGGATAGCTCCTACAATGAGCAGTTCTTC	CAISEDSSYNEQFF
few	NA	TRBV19	TRBJ1-1	TGCGCCAGTAGTGTCGACTGGGCCACTGAAGCTTTCTTT	CASSVDWATEAFF
NA	NA	TRBV7-2	TRBJ2-1	TGTGCCAGCAGCTTGGGCCGGGACTCCCGGAAGTTCTTC	CASSLGRDSRKFF
many	NA	TRBV3-1	TRBJ2-7	TGTGCCAGCAGCCAAACCGGGACGCAATCCTACGAGCAGTACTTC	CASSQTGTQSYEQYF
many	NA	TRBV7-3	TRBJ2-1	TGTGCCAGCAGCTCGGGACGGAACAATGAGCAGTTCTTC	CASSSGRNNEQFF
NA	NA	TRBV7-2	TRBJ2-7	TGTGCCAGCAGCTGGGGGGCGCAGGGCCCCTACGAGCAGTACTTC	CASSWGAQGPYEQYF
many	NA	TRBV4-2	TRBJ2-7	TGTGCCAGCAGCCAAGATGGTGCGAATCCTTCCTACGAGCAGTACTTC	CASSQDGANPSYEQYF
many	NA	TRBV7-9	TRBJ2-5	TGTGCCAGCAGCCCCGCCCAGGGCCAAGAGACCCAGTACTTC	CASSPAQGQETQYF
NA	NA	TRBV12-3/TRBV12-4	TRBJ1-1	TGTGCCAGCAGTTTAGGGGCGTGGGGGGAAGCTTTCTTT	CASSLGAWGEAFF
NA	NA	TRBV7-8	TRBJ1-6	TGTGCCAGCAGCTTATCCAGGGCCTATAATTCACCCCTCCACTTT	CASSLSRAYNSPLHF
NA	NA	TRBV12-3/TRBV12-4	TRBJ1-4	TGTGCCAGCAGTTTCGGGCGGGGTTTTAATGAAAAACTGTTTTTT	CASSFGRGFNEKLFF
many	TRBD2	TRBV12-3/TRBV12-4	TRBJ2-1	TGTGCCAGCAGTTTATTTAGCGGGGGGGCAGGAGAGCAGTTCTTC	CASSLFSGGAGEQFF
once	NA	TRBV3-1	TRBJ2-7	TGTGCCAGCAGCCTCCCTCGGGGACCAGTCTACGAGCAGTACTTC	CASSLPRGPVYEQYF
many	NA	TRBV4-1	TRBJ2-1	TGCGCCAGCAGCCAAGGGTTAGCTGAGGGCTACAATGAGCAGTTCTTC	CASSQGLAEGYNEQFF
once	NA	TRBV20-1	TRBJ2-1	TGCAGTGCTAGAGATATAAATGAGCAGTTCTTC	CSARDINEQFF
NA	NA	TRBV12-3/TRBV12-4	TRBJ2-1	TGTGCCAGCAGTCTCCAGGGGCCGGACAATGAGCAGTTCTTC	CASSLQGPDNEQFF
NA	NA	TRBV21-1	TRBJ1-2	TGTGCCAGCAGCAAAGTCTTTGGGGGGGAGTCTGATGGCTACACCTTC	CASSKVFGGESDGYTF
NA	NA	TRBV7-6	TRBJ1-1	TGTGCCAGCAGCTTAGTCTCGGGGTCTGGCACTGAAGCTTTCTTT	CASSLVSGSGTEAFF
NA	TRBD1	TRBV5-5	TRBJ2-2	TGTGCCAGCAGCCCCGATCGGACAGGGGTGAACACCGGGGAGCTGTTTTTT	CASSPDRTGVNTGELFF
NA	NA	TRBV10-3	TRBJ2-7	TGTGCCATCAGTAAACCCGGGACAAGCTACGAGCAGTACTTC	CAISKPGTSYEQYF
NA	NA	TRBV9	TRBJ1-5	TGTACCAGCAGCCCCGGACAGAGCAATAAGCCCCAGCATTTT	CTSSPGQSNKPQHF
NA	NA	TRBV12-3/TRBV12-4	TRBJ1-5	TGTGCCAGCAGTTATCAGACGGCACTCAATCAGCCCCAGCATTTT	CASSYQTALNQPQHF
NA	NA	TRBV7-9	TRBJ2-1	TGTGCCAGCAGCTTCACGGGACTCCTCGGGAATGAGCAGTTCTTC	CASSFTGLLGNEQFF
many	TRBD1	TRBV15	TRBJ1-4	TGTGCCACCAGCAGAGCAAGGGCCGGGACAGGGGAGGAAAAACTGTTTTTT	CATSRARAGTGEEKLFF
NA	NA	TRBV11-2	TRBJ2-5	TGTGCCAGCAGCTTACTTATGGTCAGGGGTGACACCCAGTACTTC	CASSLLMVRGDTQYF
many	TRBD1	TRBV12-3/TRBV12-4	TRBJ1-6	TGTGCCAGCAGTTCCTCCGGGACAGGGTTATCACCCCTCCACTTT	CASSSSGTGLSPLHF